This T cell receptor beta chain was captured in a study of Ad26.COV2.S vaccination and SARS-CoV-2 variants (dated by TCRdb to the early 2020s). With regard to the full study: Vaccine-arm donors came from COV1001, a multicentre, randomized, double-blind, placebo-controlled phase I-IIa trial of Ad26.COV2.S in healthy adults. TCRbeta repertoire sequencing was used to assess the specificity and breadth of SARS-CoV-2-reactive T cell receptors after Ad26.COV2.S vaccination. Dosing of Ad26.COV2.S was intramuscular, at either 5x10^10 or 1x10^11 viral particles, delivered as one shot or as two shots spaced 56 days apart. Investigators remained blinded to trial group allocation during experiments and outcome assessment. A total of around 32 samples were included in the TCR-sequenced set, comprising roughly 20 Ad26.COV2.S vaccine recipients, 5 placebo recipients and 8 SARS-CoV-2 convalescent individuals. Trial participants were randomized into five groups of five: low-dose or high-dose Ad26.COV2.S given once or twice, or placebo on both occasions. On the study overall, not on this receptor specifically: The study lacked the statistical power to compare responses across vaccine doses or regimens. Compared with placebo recipients, Ad26.COV2.S recipients showed higher spike-specific TCR breadth (P = 0.0014). Vaccine and placebo recipients had comparable non-spike TCR breadth, which fits with the vaccine containing only spike. It was noted by the authors that total T cell responses may have been underestimated by the TCR breadth and depth analyses. After vaccination, spike-specific CD8+ and CD4+ T cell responses were reported to show substantial breadth.

Comments on this clone: Its antigen target is currently unknown. It has no much larger one-base neighbor in the sample; base qualities were not kept.

There are 17 amino acids in the CDR3, from cysteine to phenylalanine inclusive. Left in the record is the CDR3 DNA by itself, 51 bases read in frame from the first base. The V end loses 2 bases and the J end loses 4 bases, and a stretch of 20 bases separates them. Per the germline V gene (reference sequence), SEHNR is the CDR1 and FQNEAQ is the CDR2. Read against the paper, the sample's treatment or condition label means: around 19 received Ad26.COV2.S at low or high dose, single or two shots; about five received placebo; per-sample allocation not given. Repertoires of vaccine and placebo recipients were sequenced from samples collected on day 63 after the first injection. Between 29 July and 7 August 2020, Cohort 1b enrolled around 25 adults aged 18-55 years at one site in Boston, USA. Ad26.COV2.S was a replication-incompetent adenovirus type 26 vector that expressed a prefusion-stabilized SARS-CoV-2 spike protein derived from the original Wuhan strain.

The immunoSEQ Assay was the method used to sequence TCRbeta CDR3 regions. After extraction, genomic DNA underwent amplification by bias-controlled multiplex PCR, followed by high-throughput sequencing. From the authors' description of their analysis: To quantify the absolute abundance of every unique TCRbeta CDR3 region, sequences were collapsed and filtered. Usable DNA was measured by amplifying reference genes present in all nucleated cells, and TCRbeta template counts were normalized to that usable DNA to estimate T cell fraction. Repertoire TCRs were annotated as SARS-CoV-2-specific when V gene, CDR3 amino acid sequence and J gene were exactly matched to a known reactive TCR set. The reference SARS-CoV-2 TCR set was derived from MIRA and filtered for enrichment in COVID-19-positive ImmuneCODE repertoires, a step that removed public or cross-reactive TCRs. Using the MIRA antigens, annotated TCRs were further analysed by specific ORF or by position within an ORF. Breadth was defined as annotated unique rearrangements over total unique productive rearrangements; depth was the summed frequency of those rearrangements. Group comparisons of TCR breadth used two-sided Wilcoxon rank-sum tests. The table comes from immuneACCESS by way of TCRdb, which keeps in-frame sequences with V and J called. Part of the clones is missing from these tables; in studies checked, under half for an unresolved V gene and the rest for unknown reasons. The V and J calls and the clone size are those of that table, but D and trimming were determined from the DNA. In all, the sample holds about 350,000 clones, and around 89% of those were seen once. The ten largest clones represent approximately 5% of the sample.

The sequencing here drew on peripheral blood, taken in a trial of Ad26.COV2.S vaccine versus placebo. The chain is encoded by TRBV7-9 joined to TRBJ2-5; the D call is tentative, TRBD1 or TRBD2, as each matches 5 bases. The clonotype originates from a person aged 18-65 years who received the Ad26.COV2.S COVID-19 vaccine or a placebo. The CDR3 region has the sequence CASSLWSGTADPETQYF. The DNA reads TGTGCCAGCAGCTTATGGTCAGGGACCGCAGACCCAGAGACCCAGTACTTC. Beyond the CDR3, the reference TRBV7-9 and TRBJ2-5 genes provide the residues; the full variable domain reads: DTGVSQNPRHKITKRGQNVTFRCDPISEHNRLYWYRQTLGQGPEFLTYFQNEAQLEKSRLLSDRFSAERPKGSFSTLEIQRTEQGDSAMYLCASSLWSGTADPETQYFGPGTRLLVL.